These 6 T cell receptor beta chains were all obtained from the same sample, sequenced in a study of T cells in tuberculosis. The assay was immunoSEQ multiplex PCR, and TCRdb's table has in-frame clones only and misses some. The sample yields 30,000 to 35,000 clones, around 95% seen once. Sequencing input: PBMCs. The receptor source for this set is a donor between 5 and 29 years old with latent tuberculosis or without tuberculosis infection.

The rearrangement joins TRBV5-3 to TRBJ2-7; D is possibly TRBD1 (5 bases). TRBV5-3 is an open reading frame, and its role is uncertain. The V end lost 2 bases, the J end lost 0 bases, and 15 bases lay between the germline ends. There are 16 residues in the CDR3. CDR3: CARSFYPGPISYEQYF. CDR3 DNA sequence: TGTGCCAGAAGCTTTTATCCAGGGCCCATCTCCTACGAGCAGTACTTC.

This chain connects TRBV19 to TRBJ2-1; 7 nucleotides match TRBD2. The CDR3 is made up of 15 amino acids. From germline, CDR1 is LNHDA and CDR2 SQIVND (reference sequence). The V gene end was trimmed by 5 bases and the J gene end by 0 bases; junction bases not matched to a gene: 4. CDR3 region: CASSSLAASYNEQFF. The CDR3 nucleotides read TGTGCCAGTAGTTCTCTAGCGGCCTCCTACAATGAGCAGTTCTTC.

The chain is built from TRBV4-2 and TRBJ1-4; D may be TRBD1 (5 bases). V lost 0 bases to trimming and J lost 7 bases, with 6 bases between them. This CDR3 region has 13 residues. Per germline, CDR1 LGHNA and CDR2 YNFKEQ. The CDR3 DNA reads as TGTGCCAGCAGCCAAGAAGGGGCTGAAAAACTGTTTTTT. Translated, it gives CASSQEGAEKLFF.

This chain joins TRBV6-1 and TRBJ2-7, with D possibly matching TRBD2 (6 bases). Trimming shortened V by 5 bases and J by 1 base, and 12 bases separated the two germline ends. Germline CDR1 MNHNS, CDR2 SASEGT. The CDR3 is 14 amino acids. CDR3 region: CASSPRDSSYEQYF. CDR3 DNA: TGTGCCAGCAGTCCCCGGGACTCTTCCTACGAGCAGTACTTC.

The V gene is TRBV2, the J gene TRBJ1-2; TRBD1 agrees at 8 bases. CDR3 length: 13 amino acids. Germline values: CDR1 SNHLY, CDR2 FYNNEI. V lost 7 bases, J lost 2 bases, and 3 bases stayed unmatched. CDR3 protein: CASTRQGNYGYTF. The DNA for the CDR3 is TGTGCCAGCACCAGACAGGGGAACTATGGCTACACCTTC.

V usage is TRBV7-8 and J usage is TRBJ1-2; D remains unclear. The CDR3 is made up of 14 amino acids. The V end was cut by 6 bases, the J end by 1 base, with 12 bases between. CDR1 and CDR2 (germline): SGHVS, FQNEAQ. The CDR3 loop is CASSDGRLNYGYTF. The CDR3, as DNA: TGTGCCAGCAGTGACGGCAGGCTTAACTATGGCTACACCTTC.